This paragraph covers one TCR beta chain sequence. A junction boundary mismatches the germline segment, possibly from a read error. These data come from a study of T cells in Graves' hyperthyroidism and ophthalmopathy. Regions amplified from RNA transcripts were the TCR beta CDR3 regions. Using the HTBI primer set, a first-round RT-PCR was run on the TCR CDR3. TCRdb passed the multiplex PCR reads through MiXCR, listing each CDR3 protein once. Of 700,000 to 850,000 distinct CDR3 sequences in the sample, under 45% are singletons; the top ten hold roughly 31%. The germline CDR1 and CDR2 sequences are DFQATT and SNEGSKA (reference sequence). This CDR3 is 16 amino acids long.

Sequencing input: blood. This clonotype was obtained from a woman aged 40 to 50 with Graves' hyperthyroidism. The rearrangement joins TRBV20-1 to TRBJ1-3; D gene unclear. This CDR3 is CSARETAQRGLNTVYF. The CDR3 coding sequence is TGCAGTGCTAGAGAAACGGCGCAGCGAGGACTCAACACCGTATATTTT.